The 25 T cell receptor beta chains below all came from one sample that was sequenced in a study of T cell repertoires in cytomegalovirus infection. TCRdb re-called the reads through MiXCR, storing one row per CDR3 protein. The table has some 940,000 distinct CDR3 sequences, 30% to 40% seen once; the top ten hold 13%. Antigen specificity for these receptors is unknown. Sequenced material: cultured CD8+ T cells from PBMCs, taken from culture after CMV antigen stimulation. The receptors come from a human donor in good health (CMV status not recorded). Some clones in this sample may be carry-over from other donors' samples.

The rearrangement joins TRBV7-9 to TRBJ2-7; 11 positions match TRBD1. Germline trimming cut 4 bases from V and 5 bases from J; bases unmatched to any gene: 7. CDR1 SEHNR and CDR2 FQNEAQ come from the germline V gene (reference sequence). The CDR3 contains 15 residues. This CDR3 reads CASSSRTGGRDEQYV. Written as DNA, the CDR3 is TGTGCCAGCAGCTCCCGGACAGGGGGCCGAGACGAGCAGTACGTC.

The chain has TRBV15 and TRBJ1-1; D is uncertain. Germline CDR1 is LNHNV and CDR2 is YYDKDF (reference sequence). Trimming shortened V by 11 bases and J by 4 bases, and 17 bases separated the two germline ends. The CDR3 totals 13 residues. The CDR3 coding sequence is TGTGCCGTCAAGGCTCCAGAAAGCACTGAAGCTTTCTTT. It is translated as CAVKAPESTEAFF.

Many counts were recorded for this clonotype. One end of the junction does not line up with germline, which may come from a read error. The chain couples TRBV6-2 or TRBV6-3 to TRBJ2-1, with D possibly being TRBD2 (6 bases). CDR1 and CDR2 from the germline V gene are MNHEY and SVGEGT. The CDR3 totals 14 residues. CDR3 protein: CASSPLGEGGELFF. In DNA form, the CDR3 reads TGTGCCAGCAGCCCTTTGGGAGAGGGAGGTGAGCTGTTCTTC.

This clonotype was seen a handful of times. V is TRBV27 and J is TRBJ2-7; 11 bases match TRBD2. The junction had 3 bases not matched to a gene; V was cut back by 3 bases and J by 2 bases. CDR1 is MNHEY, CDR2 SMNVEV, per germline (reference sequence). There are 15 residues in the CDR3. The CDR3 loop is CASSFSGGDPYEQYF. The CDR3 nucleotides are TGTGCCAGCAGTTTTAGCGGGGGGGATCCCTACGAGCAGTACTTC.

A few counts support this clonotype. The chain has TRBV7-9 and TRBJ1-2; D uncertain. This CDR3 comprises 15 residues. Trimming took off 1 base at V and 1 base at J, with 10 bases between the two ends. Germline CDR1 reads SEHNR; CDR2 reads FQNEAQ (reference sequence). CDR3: CASSLGYTYNYGYTF. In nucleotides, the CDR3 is TGTGCCAGCAGCTTAGGGTATACATATAACTATGGCTACACCTTC. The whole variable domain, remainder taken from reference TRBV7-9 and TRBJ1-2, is DTGVSQNPRHKITKRGQNVTFRCDPISEHNRLYWYRQTLGQGPEFLTYFQNEAQLEKSRLLSDRFSAERPKGSFSTLEIQRTEQGDSAMYLCASSLGYTYNYGYTFGSGTRLTVV.

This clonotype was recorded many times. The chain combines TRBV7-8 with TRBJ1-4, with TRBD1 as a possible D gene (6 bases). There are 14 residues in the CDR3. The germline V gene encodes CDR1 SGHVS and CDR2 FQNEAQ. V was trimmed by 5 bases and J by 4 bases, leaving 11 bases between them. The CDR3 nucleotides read TGTGCCAGCAGCCCCGGACAGAGTAATGAAAAACTGTTTTTT. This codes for CASSPGQSNEKLFF.

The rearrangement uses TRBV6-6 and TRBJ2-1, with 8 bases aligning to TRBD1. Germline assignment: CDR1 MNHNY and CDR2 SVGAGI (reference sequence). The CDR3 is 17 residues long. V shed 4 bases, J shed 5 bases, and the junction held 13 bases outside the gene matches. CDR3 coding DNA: TGTGCCAGCAGTTTTATACAGGGGGAACCCTACAACAATGAGCAGTTCTTC. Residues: CASSFIQGEPYNNEQFF.

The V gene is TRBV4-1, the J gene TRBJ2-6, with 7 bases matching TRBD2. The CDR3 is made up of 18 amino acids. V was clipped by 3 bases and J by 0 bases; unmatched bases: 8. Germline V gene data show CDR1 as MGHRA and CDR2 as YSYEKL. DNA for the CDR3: TGCGCCAGCAGCCAGACCCGGGGAGGGTACTCTGGGGCCAACGTCCTGACTTTC. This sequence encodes CASSQTRGGYSGANVLTF.

The CDR3 DNA follows: TGTGCCAGCAGCCCGACAGGGTGGCACTACGAGCAGTACTTC. Encoded protein: CASSPTGWHYEQYF. The V call is TRBV5-6, the J call TRBJ2-7; 7 positions agree with TRBD1. The germline gives CDR1 SGHDT, CDR2 YYEEEE. This CDR3 has 14 amino acids. V was clipped by 4 bases and J by 3 bases; unmatched bases: 7. Based on the CDR3 plus reference TRBV5-6 and TRBJ2-7, the full variable domain is DAGVTQSPTHLIKTRGQQVTLRCSPKSGHDTVSWYQQALGQGPQFIFQYYEEEERQRGNFPDRFSGHQFPNYSSELNVNALLLGDSALYLCASSPTGWHYEQYFGPGTRLTVT.

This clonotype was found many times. CDR3 sequence (DNA): TGTGCCAGCAGATCATATCCGGGACTAGCGGGGGGGCCGAACACCGGGGAGCTGTTTTTT. Translation: CASRSYPGLAGGPNTGELFF. The chain links TRBV7-6 to TRBJ2-2, with 16 bases aligning to TRBD2. The germline V gene has CDR1 SGHVS and CDR2 FNYEAQ. CDR3 length equals 20 residues. With V trimmed by 6 bases and J by 0 bases, 10 bases remained unmatched.

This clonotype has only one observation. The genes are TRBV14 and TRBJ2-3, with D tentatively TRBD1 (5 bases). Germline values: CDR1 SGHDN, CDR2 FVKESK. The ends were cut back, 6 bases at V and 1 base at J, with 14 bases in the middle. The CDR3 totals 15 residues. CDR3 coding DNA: TGTGCCAGCAGAGGGGCTTCCAGCCGCACAGATACGCAGTATTTT. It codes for CASRGASSRTDTQYF.

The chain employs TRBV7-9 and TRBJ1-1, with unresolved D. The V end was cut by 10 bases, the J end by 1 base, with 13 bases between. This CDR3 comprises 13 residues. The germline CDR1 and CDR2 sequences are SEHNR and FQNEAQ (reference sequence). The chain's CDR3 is CATTPRTNTEAFF. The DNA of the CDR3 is TGTGCCACCACCCCACGGACGAACACTGAAGCTTTCTTT.

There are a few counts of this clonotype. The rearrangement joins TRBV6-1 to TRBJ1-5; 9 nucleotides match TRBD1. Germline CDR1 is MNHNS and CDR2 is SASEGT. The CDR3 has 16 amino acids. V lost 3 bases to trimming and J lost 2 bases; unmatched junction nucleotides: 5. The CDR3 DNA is TGTGCCAGCAGTGACCCGGGACAGGGCGGCAATCAGCCCCAGCATTTT. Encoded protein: CASSDPGQGGNQPQHF.

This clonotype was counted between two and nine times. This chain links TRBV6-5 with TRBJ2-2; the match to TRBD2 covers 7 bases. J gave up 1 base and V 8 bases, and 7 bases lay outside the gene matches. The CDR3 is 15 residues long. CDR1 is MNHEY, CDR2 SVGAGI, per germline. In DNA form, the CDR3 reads TGTGCCAGCGCCCCTAGCGGCTTGAACACCGGGGAGCTGTTTTTT. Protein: CASAPSGLNTGELFF.

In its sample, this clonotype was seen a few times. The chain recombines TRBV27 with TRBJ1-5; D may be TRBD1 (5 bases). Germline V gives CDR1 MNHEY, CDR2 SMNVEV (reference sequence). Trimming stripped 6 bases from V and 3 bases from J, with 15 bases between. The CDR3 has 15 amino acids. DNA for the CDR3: TGTGCCAGCAGCCCCCGGGACCAATACAATCAGCCCCAGCATTTT. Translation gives CASSPRDQYNQPQHF.

The CDR3 reads CASSYPRAAGTEGTGELFF. For the CDR3, the DNA is TGTGCCAGCAGTTACCCTCGGGCAGCGGGGACCGAAGGAACCGGGGAGCTGTTTTTT. J is TRBJ2-2 and V is TRBV6-5, with TRBD2 matching 7 bases. Trimming cost V 2 bases and J 5 bases; bases outside gene matches: 17. The CDR3 totals 19 residues. Germline-derived CDR1 and CDR2 are MNHEY and SVGAGI.

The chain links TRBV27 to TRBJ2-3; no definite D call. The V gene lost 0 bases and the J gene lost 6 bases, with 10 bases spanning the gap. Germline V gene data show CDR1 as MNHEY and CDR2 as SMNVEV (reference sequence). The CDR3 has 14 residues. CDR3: CASSLSRSWDTQYF. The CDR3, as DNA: TGTGCCAGCAGTTTATCCCGCAGTTGGGATACGCAGTATTTT.

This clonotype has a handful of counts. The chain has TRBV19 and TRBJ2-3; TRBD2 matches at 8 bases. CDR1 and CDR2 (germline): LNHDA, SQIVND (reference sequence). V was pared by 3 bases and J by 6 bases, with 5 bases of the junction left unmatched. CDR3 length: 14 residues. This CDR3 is CASSIAGGRDTQYF. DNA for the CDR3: TGTGCCAGTAGTATTGCGGGGGGCCGGGATACGCAGTATTTT.

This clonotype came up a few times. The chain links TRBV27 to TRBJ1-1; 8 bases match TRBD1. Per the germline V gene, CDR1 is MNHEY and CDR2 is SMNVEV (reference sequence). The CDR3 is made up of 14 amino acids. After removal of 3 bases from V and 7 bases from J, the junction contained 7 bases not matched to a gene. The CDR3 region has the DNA TGTGCCAGCAGTTTCCCAGGGGGCATAAATGAAGCTTTCTTT. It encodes CASSFPGGINEAFF.

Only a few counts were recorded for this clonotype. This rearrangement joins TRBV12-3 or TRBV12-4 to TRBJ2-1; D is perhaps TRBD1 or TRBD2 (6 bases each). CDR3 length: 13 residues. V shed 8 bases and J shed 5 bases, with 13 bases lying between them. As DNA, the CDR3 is TGTGCCAGCGCTGGGGGCGGGAACAATGAGCAGTTCTTC. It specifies CASAGGGNNEQFF.

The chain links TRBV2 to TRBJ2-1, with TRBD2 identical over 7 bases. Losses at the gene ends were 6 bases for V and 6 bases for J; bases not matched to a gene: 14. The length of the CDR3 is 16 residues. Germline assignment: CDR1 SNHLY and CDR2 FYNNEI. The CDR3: CASRPGEAGLGNEQFF. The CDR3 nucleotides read TGTGCCAGCAGACCCGGGGAAGCGGGGCTTGGCAATGAGCAGTTCTTC.

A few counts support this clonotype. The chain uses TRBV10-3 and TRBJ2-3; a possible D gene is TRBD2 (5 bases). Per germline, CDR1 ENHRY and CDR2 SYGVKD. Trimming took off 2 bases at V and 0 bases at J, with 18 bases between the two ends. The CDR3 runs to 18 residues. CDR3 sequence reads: CAISERQVSSKSTDTQYF. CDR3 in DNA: TGTGCCATCAGTGAGAGGCAGGTCTCTAGCAAAAGCACAGATACGCAGTATTTT.

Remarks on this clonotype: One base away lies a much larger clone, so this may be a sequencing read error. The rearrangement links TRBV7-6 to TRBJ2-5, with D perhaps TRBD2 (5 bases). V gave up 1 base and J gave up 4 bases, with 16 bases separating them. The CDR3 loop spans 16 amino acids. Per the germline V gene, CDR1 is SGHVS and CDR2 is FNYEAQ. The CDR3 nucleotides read TGTGCCAGCAGCTTAGTTTATCACGGGGAAACAGAGACCCAGTACTTC. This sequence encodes CASSLVYHGETETQYF.

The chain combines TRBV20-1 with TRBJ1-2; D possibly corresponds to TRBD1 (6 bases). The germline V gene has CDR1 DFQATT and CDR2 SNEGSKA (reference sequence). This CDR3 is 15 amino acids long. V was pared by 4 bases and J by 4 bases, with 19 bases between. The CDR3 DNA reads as TGCAGTGCTACCTGGGCCACGGGGGGCGTCTATGGCTACACCTTC. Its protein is CSATWATGGVYGYTF.

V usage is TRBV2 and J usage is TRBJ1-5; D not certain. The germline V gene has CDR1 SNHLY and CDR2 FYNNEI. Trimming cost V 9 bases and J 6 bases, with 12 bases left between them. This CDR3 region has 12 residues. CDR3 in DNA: TGTGCCAGTCGATTGGGGAGTCAGCCCCAGCATTTT. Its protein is CASRLGSQPQHF.